A single sample gave rise to the 21 T cell receptor beta chains below, sequenced in a study of CD4 T cells in relation to SARS-CoV-2 and coronaviruses. The assay was immunoSEQ multiplex PCR, and TCRdb's table has in-frame clones only and misses some. This sample carries approximately 50,000 clones, roughly 94% of them seen once, and the ten largest clones take around 0.43%. The sequenced sample consisted of naive CD4+ T cells from PBMCs. Subset indicated: naive CD4+ T cells isolated by negative enrichment. The receptors originated from an adult with COVID-19.

The rearrangement joins TRBV18 to TRBJ1-1, with D possibly matching TRBD1 (6 bases). The V end was cut by 5 bases, the J end by 1 base, with 11 bases between. CDR3 size: 14 residues. Germline assignment: CDR1 KGHSH and CDR2 LQKENI. CDR3 region: CASSRQQGNTEAFF. The CDR3 DNA reads TGTGCCAGCTCAAGACAACAGGGGAACACTGAAGCTTTCTTT.

The CDR3 nucleotides read TGTGCCAGCAGATCAAGAGGCGGGTCCCCTGCGATGAGACAGTACTTC. This gives the protein CASRSRGGSPAMRQYF. The chain carries TRBV27 and TRBJ2-4, with a weak D call TRBD2 (5 bases). This CDR3 spans 16 amino acids. Germline V gene data show CDR1 as MNHEY and CDR2 as SMNVEV (reference sequence). Deletions cut 6 bases from V and 13 bases from J, with 28 bases between.

This sequence joins TRBV28 and TRBJ2-7, with D unclear. Per the germline V gene, CDR1 is MDHEN and CDR2 is SYDVKM. The CDR3 loop spans 12 amino acids. The germline V and J ends were trimmed by 7 bases and 0 bases, with 7 bases remaining between them. This chain's CDR3 is CASTESSYEQYF. DNA for the CDR3: TGTGCCAGCACTGAAAGCTCCTACGAGCAGTACTTC. The full variable domain, with the rest looked up from reference TRBV28 and TRBJ2-7, is DVKVTQSSRYLVKRTGEKVFLECVQDMDHENMFWYRQDPGLGLRLIYFSYDVKMKEKGDIPEGYSVSREKKERFSLILESASTNQTSMYLCASTESSYEQYFGPGTRLTVT.

The chain recombines TRBV11-2 with TRBJ2-5; D is uncertain. The CDR3 totals 17 residues. With 5 bases removed from V and 4 bases from J, the gap between germline ends came to 23 bases. Per the germline V gene, CDR1 is SGHAT and CDR2 is FQNNGV. The CDR3 loop is CASSPRTAGWETETQYF. CDR3 nucleotides: TGTGCCAGCAGCCCCCGCACGGCCGGGTGGGAAACAGAGACCCAGTACTTC.

The chain joins TRBV7-2 to TRBJ2-5; D unclear. Germline assignment: CDR1 SGHTA and CDR2 FQGNSA. CDR3 length: 14 amino acids. Trimming took 5 bases from V and 2 from J, leaving 12 bases between them. The chain's CDR3 is CASSPTQVQETQYF. CDR3 DNA sequence: TGTGCCAGCAGCCCAACCCAAGTACAAGAGACCCAGTACTTC.

The rearrangement joins TRBV11-3 to TRBJ2-1; 14 nucleotides agree with TRBD2. The CDR3 has 17 amino acids. The V and J ends lost 1 base and 5 bases, in that order; junction bases with no gene match: 4. Germline CDR1 reads SGHNT; CDR2 reads YENEEA. CDR3 in amino acids: CASSLGLAGGPHNEQFF. CDR3 nucleotide sequence: TGTGCCAGCAGCTTAGGACTAGCGGGAGGGCCCCACAATGAGCAGTTCTTC.

The genes are TRBV4-2 and TRBJ2-2; 8 nucleotides align to TRBD2. The germline CDR1 and CDR2 sequences are LGHNA and YNFKEQ. Unmatched junction bases numbered 1, after V lost 4 bases and J lost 0 bases. This CDR3 contains 15 residues. CDR3 bases: TGTGCCAGCAGCCCGGGACTAGCGAACACCGGGGAGCTGTTTTTT. Translating gives CASSPGLANTGELFF.

The rearrangement links TRBV5-1 to TRBJ2-7, with 9 bases aligning to TRBD1. CDR1 is SGHRS and CDR2 is YFSETQ in the germline V gene. The V segment lost 4 bases and the J segment 6 bases; nucleotides outside the gene matches: 8. This CDR3 contains 14 residues. CDR3 sequence reads: CASSPRTGEGEQYF. For the CDR3, the DNA is TGCGCCAGCAGCCCCCGGACAGGGGAAGGCGAGCAGTACTTC. The whole variable domain, remainder taken from reference TRBV5-1 and TRBJ2-7, is KAGVTQTPRYLIKTRGQQVTLSCSPISGHRSVSWYQQTPGQGLQFLFEYFSETQRNKGNFPGRFSGRQFSNSRSEMNVSTLELGDSALYLCASSPRTGEGEQYFGPGTRLTVT.

V is TRBV27 and J is TRBJ2-3, with D hard to call. The germline V gene encodes CDR1 MNHEY and CDR2 SMNVEV (reference sequence). The CDR3 extends over 13 amino acids. The V end was cut by 6 bases, the J end by 0 bases, with 7 bases between. CDR3 sequence reads: CASRKSSTDTQYF. CDR3 nucleotide sequence: TGTGCCAGCAGGAAGAGTAGCACAGATACGCAGTATTTT.

The rearrangement links TRBV6-5 to TRBJ2-3; TRBD1 matches 7 bases. Germline V CDR1 and CDR2: MNHEY, SVGAGI. The CDR3 length is 13 residues. With 6 bases clipped from V and 4 bases from J, the junction kept 4 bases outside the gene matches. CDR3 sequence reads: CASRKTGSDTQYF. CDR3 nucleotide sequence: TGTGCCAGCAGGAAGACAGGGTCAGATACGCAGTATTTT.

The chain links TRBV7-9 to TRBJ2-3, with D possibly TRBD2 on 6 matching bases. The V and J ends lost 0 bases and 2 bases respectively, with 9 bases between them. This CDR3 has 15 residues. Germline lookup yields CDR1 SEHNR and CDR2 FQNEAQ (reference sequence). This chain's CDR3 is CASSLAAGNTDTQYF. The CDR3 DNA reads TGTGCCAGCAGCTTAGCGGCGGGAAACACAGATACGCAGTATTTT.

The rearrangement uses TRBV7-8 and TRBJ2-1; a weak D match, TRBD2 (6 bases). The germline gives CDR1 SGHVS, CDR2 FQNEAQ. This CDR3 region has 15 residues. V was clipped by 4 bases and J by 0 bases, with 10 bases between them. DNA of the CDR3: TGTGCCAGCAGCTCAAGTAGCGGCTCCTACAATGAGCAGTTCTTC. Its protein product is CASSSSSGSYNEQFF.

The genes are TRBV28 and TRBJ2-1; D tentatively fits TRBD1 or TRBD2 (5 bases each). The CDR3 totals 13 residues. Germline CDR1 and CDR2: MDHEN and SYDVKM. V lost 6 bases and J lost 12, with 18 bases in between. CDR3 in DNA: TGTGCCAGCAGGGCCGACGGGGCAGGACCGCAGTTCTTC. Residues: CASRADGAGPQFF.

This chain connects TRBV11-3 to TRBJ2-2, with 10 bases aligning to TRBD1. V lost 4 bases, J lost 6 bases, and 8 bases stayed unmatched. This CDR3 spans 16 amino acids. Germline V gives CDR1 SGHNT, CDR2 YENEEA. The CDR3 region has the DNA TGTGCCAGCAGCTACCGGGACAGGGGTACATCCGGGGAGCTGTTTTTT. Translation gives CASSYRDRGTSGELFF.

This clone was seen once. CDR3 coding DNA: TGTGCCAGCAGTTACCCCCTAGCGGGGATCTCCTACAATGAGCAGTTCTTC. Its protein product is CASSYPLAGISYNEQFF. This sequence joins TRBV6-2 or TRBV6-3 and TRBJ2-1; the match to TRBD2 covers 9 bases. Germline V CDR1 and CDR2: MNHEY, SVGEGT. The V segment lost 2 bases and the J segment 0 bases; nucleotides outside the gene matches: 5. The CDR3 runs 17 residues.

The CDR3 is CASSQDLSGELFF. The CDR3 region has the DNA TGTGCCAGCAGCCAAGATCTTTCCGGGGAGCTGTTTTTT. V is TRBV3-1 (or the pseudogene TRBV3-2) and J is TRBJ2-2, with unresolved D. CDR1 and CDR2 (germline): LGHDT, YNNKEL (reference sequence). Trimming cost V 0 bases and J 6 bases, with 5 bases left between them. This CDR3 comprises 13 residues.

The V call is TRBV4-1, the J call TRBJ2-7; D not certain. This CDR3 has 15 residues. V lost 0 bases and J 4 bases, leaving 13 bases between the germline ends. Germline V lookup: CDR1 MGHRA, CDR2 YSYEKL. In nucleotides, the CDR3 is TGCGCCAGCAGCCAAGATCCCCGGAGAGGTTACGAGCAGTACTTC. Its translation: CASSQDPRRGYEQYF.

This clone was detected only once. The chain has TRBV2 and TRBJ2-1; D is unclear. Germline CDR1 SNHLY, CDR2 FYNNEI. Trimming removed 7 bases at V and 4 bases at J, with 5 bases between. The CDR3 loop spans 11 amino acids. The CDR3 DNA reads as TGTGCCAGCAATCGGTACAATGAGCAGTTCTTC. Residues: CASNRYNEQFF.

The J gene is TRBJ1-1, the V gene TRBV19; no definite D call. The CDR3 spans 15 residues. Looked up from germline, CDR1 is LNHDA and CDR2 is SQIVND (reference sequence). Between the trimmed V and J ends, which lost 6 bases and 2 bases, there was a span of 16 bases. CDR3 residues: CASSPKPILNTEAFF. The CDR3 DNA follows: TGTGCCAGTAGCCCGAAGCCGATCCTAAACACTGAAGCTTTCTTT. The full variable domain, with the rest looked up from reference TRBV19 and TRBJ1-1, is DGGITQSPKYLFRKEGQNVTLSCEQNLNHDAMYWYRQDPGQGLRLIYYSQIVNDFQKGDIAEGYSVSREKKESFPLTVTSAQKNPTAFYLCASSPKPILNTEAFFGQGTRLTVV.

The gene calls are TRBV18 and TRBJ2-3, with D possibly matching TRBD2 (6 bases). The germline V gene encodes CDR1 KGHSH and CDR2 LQKENI. This CDR3 is built from 15 residues. Trimming left V 5 bases short and J 0 bases short, with 12 bases between. The CDR3 coding sequence is TGTGCCAGCTCAAAGTTGAGCGGGAGCACAGATACGCAGTATTTT. Translation: CASSKLSGSTDTQYF.

This clone appeared a single time. The chain is built from TRBV5-3 and TRBJ2-1; TRBD2 is a possible D gene (6 bases). TRBV5-3 is identified as an open reading frame with a role that is uncertain. The CDR3 has 15 amino acids. Trimming cost V 2 bases and J 2 bases, with 11 bases left between them. The CDR3 DNA follows: TGTGCCAGAAGCTTCGACCGGAGGGCCTACAATGAGCAGTTCTTC. Translation: CARSFDRRAYNEQFF.